One sample yielded the 2 T cell receptor beta chains listed below, sequenced in a study of T cells in tuberculosis. TCRdb's copy holds only in-frame clones and misses some; the assay was immunoSEQ multiplex PCR. The sample contains fewer than 35,000 clones, roughly 94% of which appear only once. Sequencing was performed on PBMCs. These receptors all stem from a donor between 10 and 29 years old with latent tuberculosis or without tuberculosis infection.

The chain employs TRBV6-5 and TRBJ2-1; no clear D. With 10 bases removed from V and 0 bases from J, the gap between germline ends came to 13 bases. This CDR3 is built from 14 residues. Germline CDR1 reads MNHEY; CDR2 reads SVGAGI. The CDR3 loop is CATSLRSSYNEQFF. For the CDR3, the DNA is TGTGCCACCTCGCTACGGAGCTCCTACAATGAGCAGTTCTTC.

V usage is TRBV7-2 and J usage is TRBJ2-3, with D hard to call. The ends were cut back, 1 base at V and 4 bases at J, with 9 bases in the middle. The CDR3 is made up of 14 amino acids. Germline CDR1 reads SGHTA; CDR2 reads FQGNSA. Here the CDR3 DNA reads TGTGCCAGCAGCTTAGGGGCCAGGTCAGATACGCAGTATTTT. This codes for CASSLGARSDTQYF.